This TCR beta chain is drawn from a study of T cells in Graves' hyperthyroidism and ophthalmopathy. This clonotype was counted ten times or more. Its specificity is unknown. The ends lost 0 bases at V and 8 bases at J; junction bases unmatched: 10. The CDR3 is made up of 15 amino acids. Germline CDR1 DFQATT, CDR2 SNEGSKA (reference sequence). General study points: Ophthalmopathy stood apart from stable hyperthyroidism in a 13 V-J model.

The TCR beta CDR3 regions underwent amplification using RNA transcripts as the source. Initially, a first-round RT-PCR of the TCR CDR3 employed the HTBI primer set. TCRdb ran MiXCR on the multiplex PCR reads and lists one entry per CDR3 protein. The table records 550,000 to 700,000 distinct CDR3 sequences, about 43% of them present only once. Sequencing input: peripheral blood or thyroid tissue (not recorded which). This receptor was taken from an adult woman with Graves' disease, either hyperthyroidism or ophthalmopathy (not recorded which). The chain couples TRBV20-1 to TRBJ1-2; 9 bases match TRBD1. CDR3 in DNA: TGCAGTGCTAGAGATCGTTGGACAGGGGTTTGGGGCTACACCTTC. Protein: CSARDRWTGVWGYTF.